What follows are 20 T cell receptor beta chains derived from one specimen sequenced in a study of blood T cell repertoires in COVID-19. Generated by immunoSEQ multiplex PCR, the TCRdb table keeps only in-frame clones and is missing some. The repertoire holds around 330,000 clones, roughly 90% seen once, with roughly 4% in the top ten. Specimen: peripheral blood. These receptors were taken from a woman in her forties or fifties with active or convalescent COVID-19.

The chain carries TRBV5-4 and TRBJ2-7; 7 bases fit TRBD1. This CDR3 has 14 amino acids. Trimming cost V 4 bases and J 0 bases; bases outside gene matches: 4. Per germline, CDR1 SGHNT and CDR2 YYREEE (reference sequence). The CDR3 reads CASSPGGDSYEQYF. Written as DNA, the CDR3 is TGTGCCAGCAGCCCAGGGGGAGACTCCTACGAGCAGTACTTC.

This clone has just a few counts. The genes are TRBV12-3 or TRBV12-4 and TRBJ1-1; possible D gene TRBD1, 6 bases. There are 13 residues in the CDR3. V was shortened by 4 bases and J by 6 bases, with 12 bases between the two germline ends. For the CDR3, the DNA is TGTGCCAGCAGTTGGAGACAGGAGGCTGAAGCTTTCTTT. The encoded protein is CASSWRQEAEAFF.

The rearrangement links TRBV28 to TRBJ2-3, with D perhaps TRBD2 (6 bases). The germline CDR1 and CDR2 sequences are MDHEN and SYDVKM. V was clipped by 5 bases and J by 5 bases, with 17 bases between them. The CDR3 spans 15 residues. This CDR3 is CASSHRDSERDTQYF. The CDR3 DNA follows: TGTGCCAGCAGTCACCGGGACTCAGAGAGAGATACGCAGTATTTT.

The rearrangement links TRBV28 to TRBJ1-4; D is unclear. Germline V gives CDR1 MDHEN, CDR2 SYDVKM. V lost 7 bases to trimming and J lost 2 bases, with 17 bases between them. The CDR3 spans 16 residues. The CDR3 coding sequence is TGTGCCAGCACCCCCCGGGGTTATTCTACTAATGAAAAACTGTTTTTT. Protein: CASTPRGYSTNEKLFF.

J is TRBJ2-5 and V is TRBV14; weak D call: TRBD2 (6 bases). Trimming shortened V by 1 base and J by 5 bases, and 8 bases separated the two germline ends. The CDR3 totals 13 residues. Germline V CDR1 and CDR2: SGHDN, FVKESK. As DNA, the CDR3 is TGTGCCAGCAGCCAAGGGGGGGTCGAGACCCAGTACTTC. It codes for CASSQGGVETQYF. The full variable domain, rest sourced from reference TRBV14 and TRBJ2-5, is EAGVTQFPSHSVIEKGQTVTLRCDPISGHDNLYWYRRVMGKEIKFLLHFVKESKQDESGMPNNRFLAERTGGTYSTLKVQPAELEDSGVYFCASSQGGVETQYFGPGTRLLVL.

The gene calls are TRBV5-8 and TRBJ2-1; D perhaps matches TRBD2 (6 bases). CDR1 SGHTS and CDR2 YDEGEE come from the germline V gene. The CDR3 runs 17 residues. V lost 1 base, J lost 8 bases, and 22 bases lay in between. CDR3 loop: CASSLSVLAVPGHEQFF. The CDR3 DNA sequence: TGTGCCAGCAGCTTGAGTGTACTAGCCGTACCTGGCCATGAGCAGTTCTTC.

The genes are TRBV30 and TRBJ2-3, with TRBD2 matching 8 bases. The CDR3 is 17 amino acids. V shed 2 bases and J 0 bases; nucleotides not matched to a gene: 10. Looked up from germline, CDR1 is GTSNPN and CDR2 is SVGIG (reference sequence). The CDR3 sequence is CAWSPLMASGSTDTQYF. In nucleotides, the CDR3 is TGTGCCTGGAGTCCCCTAATGGCTAGCGGGAGCACAGATACGCAGTATTTT.

The rearrangement joins TRBV5-4 to TRBJ2-7; D possibly corresponds to TRBD1 (6 bases). CDR3 length: 14 residues. Trimming took 5 bases from V and 0 from J, leaving 12 bases between them. In germline, CDR1 is SGHNT, CDR2 YYREEE (reference sequence). The CDR3 sequence is CASRPDRASYEQYF. CDR3 nucleotide sequence: TGTGCCAGCAGGCCGGACAGAGCCTCCTACGAGCAGTACTTC.

The V and J genes are TRBV19 and TRBJ1-1; D is uncertain. Germline loops: CDR1 LNHDA, CDR2 SQIVND (reference sequence). This CDR3 has 11 residues. The germline V and J ends were trimmed by 7 bases and 6 bases, with 9 bases remaining between them. In DNA, the CDR3 is TGTGCCAGTAAGGAGTACTCTGAAGCTTTCTTT. Translating gives CASKEYSEAFF.

The chain uses TRBV9 and TRBJ1-3; D uncertain. The CDR3 extends over 16 amino acids. V lost 0 bases and J 0 bases, leaving 10 bases between the germline ends. Germline V gives CDR1 SGDLS, CDR2 YYNGEE. CDR3 sequence: CASSVATGSSGNTIYF. The CDR3 DNA sequence: TGTGCCAGCAGCGTAGCTACCGGTAGCTCTGGAAACACCATATATTTT.

The chain employs TRBV10-3 and TRBJ2-7; possible D gene TRBD2, 6 bases. This CDR3 region has 13 residues. Trimming stripped 0 bases from V and 4 bases from J, with 7 bases between. Germline loops: CDR1 ENHRY, CDR2 SYGVKD. The CDR3 region is CAISESGRYEQYF. CDR3 DNA: TGTGCCATCAGTGAGTCAGGGAGGTACGAGCAGTACTTC.

This clone has just one count. The chain is built from TRBV19 and TRBJ1-5, with 7 bases lining up with TRBD1. This CDR3 has 15 residues. Germline CDR1 is LNHDA and CDR2 is SQIVND (reference sequence). Trimming cost V 5 bases and J 2 bases; bases outside gene matches: 6. The CDR3 here is CASSPTDRGNQPQHF. CDR3 coding DNA: TGTGCCAGTAGTCCCACAGACAGGGGCAATCAGCCCCAGCATTTT.

The V and J genes are TRBV9 and TRBJ2-1, with D possibly matching TRBD1 (5 bases). V was clipped by 2 bases and J by 3 bases, with 15 bases between them. The CDR3 length is 16 residues. CDR1 and CDR2 from the germline V gene are SGDLS and YYNGEE. The CDR3 protein is CASSVQGLELYNEQFF. The CDR3 region has the DNA TGTGCCAGCAGCGTTCAGGGTTTGGAACTCTACAATGAGCAGTTCTTC.

V is TRBV18 and J is TRBJ2-3, with 9 bases aligning to TRBD2. The CDR3 has 16 amino acids. The trim removed 0 bases at V and 2 bases at J, leaving 3 bases unmatched. Germline assignment: CDR1 KGHSH and CDR2 LQKENI. CDR3 sequence reads: CASSPPAGGITDTQYF. The CDR3 nucleotides are TGTGCCAGCTCACCACCGGCGGGAGGGATCACAGATACGCAGTATTTT.

Comments on this clone: The junction does not match germline at one end; this may be a read error. The gene calls are TRBV2 and TRBJ2-2; 7 nucleotides agree with TRBD2. CDR1 is SNHLY, CDR2 FYNNEI, per germline. CDR3 length equals 17 residues. The CDR3 region is CATSNFGGRTNTGELFF. CDR3 DNA: TGTGCCACCAGTAATTTCGGGGGGAGAACGAACACCGGGGAGCTGTTTTTT. The complete variable domain, with remaining parts taken from reference TRBV2 and TRBJ2-2, reads EPEVTQTPSHQVTQMGQEVILRCVPISNHLYFYWYRQILGQKVEFLVSFYNNEISEKSEIFDDQFSVERPDGSNFTLKIRSTKLEDSAMYFCATSNFGGRTNTGELFFGEGSRLTVL.

CDR3 coding DNA: TGTGCCTGGAGTGTAGGGACAGGCATAGGCTACACCTTC. It codes for CAWSVGTGIGYTF. V usage is TRBV30 and J usage is TRBJ1-2; 8 bases are a match to TRBD1. The junction had 5 bases not matched to a gene; V was cut back by 0 bases and J by 8 bases. This CDR3 spans 13 amino acids. Germline V gene data show CDR1 as GTSNPN and CDR2 as SVGIG (reference sequence).

CDR3 sequence (DNA): TGTGCCAGCAGTTCGATCCAGGGGGCTGACACTGAAGCTTTCTTT. It encodes CASSSIQGADTEAFF. The J gene is TRBJ1-1, the V gene TRBV6-6; 8 bases match TRBD1. Germline CDR1 reads MNHNY; CDR2 reads SVGAGI (reference sequence). Trimming cost V 4 bases and J 3 bases; bases outside gene matches: 7. This CDR3 has 15 amino acids.

The chain has TRBV7-2 and TRBJ1-1, with TRBD1 matching 7 bases. From germline, CDR1 is SGHTA and CDR2 FQGNSA. This CDR3 spans 14 amino acids. J was trimmed by 4 bases and V by 5 bases; bases with no gene match: 7. The CDR3 reads CASSPYPGGTEAFF. The CDR3 nucleotides are TGTGCCAGCAGCCCGTACCCAGGGGGCACTGAAGCTTTCTTT. The variable domain in full, with the rest retrieved from reference TRBV7-2 and TRBJ1-1, is GAGVSQSPSNKVTEKGKDVELRCDPISGHTALYWYRQSLGQGLEFLIYFQGNSAPDKSGLPSDRFSAERTGGSVSTLTIQRTQQEDSAVYLCASSPYPGGTEAFFGQGTRLTVV.

This clone was counted once. V and J are TRBV10-2 and TRBJ2-2; perhaps TRBD1 as D (5 bases). Germline CDR1 WSHSY, CDR2 SAAADI. This CDR3 comprises 16 residues. The V and J ends lost 3 bases and 0 bases respectively, with 11 bases between them. CDR3 in DNA: TGCGCCAGCAGTGATAGGTACAGGACGAACACCGGGGAGCTGTTTTTT. Its translation is CASSDRYRTNTGELFF.

This clone was found a few times. CDR3 coding DNA: TGTGCCAGCAGTTCCGGACAGTACCCTTTCTACGAGCAGTACTTC. Translation gives CASSSGQYPFYEQYF. This rearrangement joins TRBV28 to TRBJ2-7, with D possibly being TRBD1 (6 bases). The CDR3 contains 15 residues. V shed 4 bases and J shed 3 bases, with 16 bases lying between them. From germline, CDR1 is MDHEN and CDR2 SYDVKM.